The source of this T cell receptor (beta chain) is a study of T cell responses to AZD1222 COVID-19 vaccine. Some clones are missing from TCRdb's copy, which holds only in-frame ones; the method was immunoSEQ multiplex PCR. The data contain some 99,000 clones, 88% of them seen just once; the ten biggest clones take up more than 10%. Broader study findings: Most donors were white British, females outnumbered males, and clonal diversity was possibly underestimated.

Concerning this clone itself: What it recognizes is unknown.

Trimming cost V 0 bases and J 4 bases, with 10 bases left between them. Germline V CDR1 and CDR2: LNHNV, YYDKDF (reference sequence). This CDR3 contains 15 residues. J is TRBJ2-1 and V is TRBV15, with D possibly being TRBD1 (6 bases). This receptor was taken from an adult in good health. Sequencing was performed on peripheral blood, taken on day 0 of MenACWY control vaccination. As DNA, the CDR3 is TGTGCCACCAGCAGAGATCGGGACACGTACAATGAGCAGTTCTTC. It translates to CATSRDRDTYNEQFF.